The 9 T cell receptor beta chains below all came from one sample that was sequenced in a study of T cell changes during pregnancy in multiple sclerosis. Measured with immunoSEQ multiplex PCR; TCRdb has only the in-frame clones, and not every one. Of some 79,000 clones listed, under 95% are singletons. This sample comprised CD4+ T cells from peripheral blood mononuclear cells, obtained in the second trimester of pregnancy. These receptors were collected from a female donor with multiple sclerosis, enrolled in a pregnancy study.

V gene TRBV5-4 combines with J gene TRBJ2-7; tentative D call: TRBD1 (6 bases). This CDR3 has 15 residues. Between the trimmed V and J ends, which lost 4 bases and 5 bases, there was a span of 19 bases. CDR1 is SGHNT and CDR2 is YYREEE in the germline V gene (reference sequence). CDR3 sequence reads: CASSRTWQGSHEQYF. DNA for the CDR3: TGTGCCAGCAGCCGAACGTGGCAGGGGTCCCACGAGCAGTACTTC.

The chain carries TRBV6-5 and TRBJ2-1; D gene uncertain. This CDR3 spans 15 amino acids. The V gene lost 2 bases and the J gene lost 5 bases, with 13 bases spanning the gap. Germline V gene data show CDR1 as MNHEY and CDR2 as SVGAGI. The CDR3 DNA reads TGTGCCAGCAGTTACAGCCTCCCCTCAAACAATGAGCAGTTCTTC. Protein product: CASSYSLPSNNEQFF.

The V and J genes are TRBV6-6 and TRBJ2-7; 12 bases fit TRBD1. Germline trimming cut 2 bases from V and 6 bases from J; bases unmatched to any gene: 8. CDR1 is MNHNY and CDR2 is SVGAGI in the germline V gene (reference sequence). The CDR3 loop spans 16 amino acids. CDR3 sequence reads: CASSYPPGQGAGEQYF. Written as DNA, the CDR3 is TGTGCCAGCAGTTACCCCCCGGGACAGGGGGCCGGCGAGCAGTACTTC.

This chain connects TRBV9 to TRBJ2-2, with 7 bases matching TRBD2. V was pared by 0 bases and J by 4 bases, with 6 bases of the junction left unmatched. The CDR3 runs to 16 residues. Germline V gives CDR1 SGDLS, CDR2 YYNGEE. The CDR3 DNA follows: TGTGCCAGCAGCGTAGTGAGCGGGGCACGCACCGGGGAGCTGTTTTTT. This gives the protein CASSVVSGARTGELFF. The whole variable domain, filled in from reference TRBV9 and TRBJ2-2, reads DSGVTQTPKHLITATGQRVTLRCSPRSGDLSVYWYQQSLDQGLQFLIQYYNGEERAKGNILERFSAQQFPDLHSELNLSSLELGDSALYFCASSVVSGARTGELFFGEGSRLTVL.

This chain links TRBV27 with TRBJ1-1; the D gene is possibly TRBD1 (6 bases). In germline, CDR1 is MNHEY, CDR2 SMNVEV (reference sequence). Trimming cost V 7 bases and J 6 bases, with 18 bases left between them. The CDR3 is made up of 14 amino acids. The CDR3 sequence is CASIKQGRKAEAFF. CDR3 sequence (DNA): TGTGCCAGCATTAAGCAGGGGAGAAAAGCTGAAGCTTTCTTT.

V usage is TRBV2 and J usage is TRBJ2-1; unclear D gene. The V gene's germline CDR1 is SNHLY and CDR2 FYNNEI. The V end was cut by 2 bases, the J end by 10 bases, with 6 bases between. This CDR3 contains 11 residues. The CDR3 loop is CASSETREQFF. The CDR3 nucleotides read TGTGCCAGCAGTGAAACCCGGGAGCAGTTCTTC. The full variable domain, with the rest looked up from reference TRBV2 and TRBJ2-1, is EPEVTQTPSHQVTQMGQEVILRCVPISNHLYFYWYRQILGQKVEFLVSFYNNEISEKSEIFDDQFSVERPDGSNFTLKIRSTKLEDSAMYFCASSETREQFFGPGTRLTVL.

The CDR3 sequence is CASSPRERGVFF. The CDR3 DNA is TGTGCCAGCTCACCACGCGAAAGAGGAGTTTTCTTT. V and J are TRBV18 and TRBJ1-1; D gene uncertain. Germline values: CDR1 KGHSH, CDR2 LQKENI. The CDR3 consists of 12 residues. The germline V and J ends were trimmed by 1 base and 13 bases, with 13 bases remaining between them.

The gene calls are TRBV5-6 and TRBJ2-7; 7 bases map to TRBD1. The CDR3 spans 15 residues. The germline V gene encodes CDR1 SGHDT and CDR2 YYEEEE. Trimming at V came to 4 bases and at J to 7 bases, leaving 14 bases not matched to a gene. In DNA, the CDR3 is TGTGCCAGCAGCACTAGACAGGGAAGCGTGGGTGAGCAGTACTTC. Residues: CASSTRQGSVGEQYF.

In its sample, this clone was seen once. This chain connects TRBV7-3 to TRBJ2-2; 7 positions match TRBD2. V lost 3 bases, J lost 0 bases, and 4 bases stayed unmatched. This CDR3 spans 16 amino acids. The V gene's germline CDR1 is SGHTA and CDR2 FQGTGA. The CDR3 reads CASSLGTTPNTGELFF. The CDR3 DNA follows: TGTGCCAGCAGCTTGGGGACTACGCCGAACACCGGGGAGCTGTTTTTT.